This T cell receptor beta chain is drawn from a study of identical twins. Study conclusions and caveats: Among monozygotic twins, out-of-frame TCR alpha sharing exceeded what models predicted.

Worth noting for this clonotype: Its antigen is as yet unknown.

TCRdb processed the 5' RACE reads anew with MiXCR; each CDR3 protein has one entry. Of approximately 500,000 distinct CDR3 sequences in the sample, 20% to 30% were seen once. The germline V gene encodes CDR1 DFQATT and CDR2 SNEGSKA (reference sequence). The CDR3 is 12 amino acids. These data are also associated with another study on T cells expressing NK-cell markers. That work contributes: An anti-gamma-delta TCR antibody was added in several experiments. It restricted sorting to alpha-beta TCR-expressing T cells. Where a few donors were concerned, these clonotypes also led the CD3+CD56-NKG2C+ fraction.

This sequence joins TRBV20-1 and TRBJ2-3; D possibly corresponds to TRBD2 (5 bases). The clonotype was recovered from a woman under 30 in good health. The sequencing input was CD4+ T cells sorted from blood. The CDR3 nucleotides are TGCAGCGGAGGACTGCTCACAGATACGCAGTATTTT. Translating it yields CSGGLLTDTQYF.